One and the same sample provided the 5 T cell receptor beta chains below, sequenced in a study of tumor-infiltrating lymphocytes in primary liver carcinoma. Each 20-30 mg portion of unsorted bulk tissue served as the source for co-extraction of RNA and DNA. Researchers generated TCR beta cDNA from about 450 ng of total RNA, relying on a constant-region primer. Each TCR beta library was derived from three nested multiplex PCR rounds that employed slightly modified ARM-PCR. TRBV1-TRBV30 forward primers paired with a C-beta reverse primer drove the first two PCR rounds, about 9 cycles each. TCRdb redid the calling of the multiplex PCR reads with MiXCR, one entry per CDR3 protein. Of 50,000 to 70,000 distinct CDR3 sequences in the sample, just over 70% were seen once. The sequenced material came from liver tumor tissue from sampling region 2. The subset denotes: tumor region T2, inferior pole. The receptors shown here come from a man between 40 and 49 years old with primary liver carcinoma and hepatitis B virus infection.

As for this clonotype: A read error may produce the germline difference seen at one junction end. V is TRBV4-3 and J is TRBJ2-7, with a possible D match to TRBD2 (6 bases). The CDR3 has 15 amino acids. Germline CDR1 is LGHNA and CDR2 is YSLEER. The CDR3 coding sequence is TGCACCAGCAGCCAAGAGTACGGGAGTAACTACGAGCAATACTTC. It encodes CTSSQEYGSNYEQYF.

In regard to this clonotype: The junction and the germline gene differ at one end; a read error may be behind it. This chain joins TRBV5-1 and TRBJ2-4, with D perhaps TRBD1 (6 bases). The V gene's germline CDR1 is SGHRS and CDR2 YFSETQ. The CDR3 runs to 14 residues. The CDR3 region has the DNA TGCGCCAGCAGCTTCGGGACACTGGAAAACGTTCAGTACTTC. Protein sequence: CASSFGTLENVQYF.

Note on this clonotype: It may be a read error: a sequence one base away is much more abundant. It is likely a read error, because the conserved phenylalanine at the end of the CDR3 is missing. The V gene is TRBV5-1, the J gene TRBJ2-1; 8 bases line up with TRBD1. Losses at the gene ends were 5 bases for V and 9 bases for J; bases not matched to a gene: 10. Germline-derived CDR1 and CDR2 are SGHRS and YFSETQ. The CDR3 covers 14 residues. The CDR3 protein is CASSPGQGLGEQFS. CDR3 bases: TGCGCCAGCAGTCCCGGACAGGGTTTGGGTGAGCAGTTCTCC.

For this clonotype: An end of the junction does not agree with germline; a read error may underlie this. This chain joins TRBV14 and TRBJ2-2; 7 bases map to TRBD1. From germline, CDR1 is SGHDN and CDR2 FVKESK. This CDR3 comprises 16 residues. The CDR3 sequence is CANSHRRTGLTGELFF. CDR3 sequence (DNA): TGTGCCAACAGCCACAGAAGGACAGGACTCACCGGGGAGCTGTTTTTT. Complete variable domain (other parts from reference TRBV14 and TRBJ2-2): EAGVTQFPSHSVIEKGQTVTLRCDPISGHDNLYWYRRVMGKEIKFLLHFVKESKQDESGMPNNRFLAERTGGTYSTLKVQPAELEDSGVYFCANSHRRTGLTGELFFGEGSRLTVL.

As to this clonotype: A junction boundary mismatches the germline segment, possibly from a read error. The chain combines TRBV11-2 with TRBJ2-7; tentatively, D is TRBD1 (6 bases). This CDR3 has 13 amino acids. CDR1 is SGHAT, CDR2 FQNNGV, per germline. The CDR3 sequence: CASSFAGVGEQNF. CDR3 DNA sequence: TGTGCCAGCAGTTTTGCAGGGGTTGGCGAACAGAACTTC.